The 32 T cell receptor beta chains reported below all come from one sample, sequenced in a study of T cell changes during pregnancy in multiple sclerosis. Assay used: immunoSEQ multiplex PCR; TCRdb lists only in-frame clones, some missing. This repertoire shows roughly 90,000 clones, almost 95% found once; its top ten account for around 2.2%. This specimen was peripheral blood, taken in the third trimester of pregnancy. All receptors derive from a female donor with multiple sclerosis, enrolled in a pregnancy study.

The chain joins TRBV27 to TRBJ2-7; a possible D gene is TRBD2 (6 bases). There are 11 residues in the CDR3. CDR1 is MNHEY and CDR2 is SMNVEV in the germline V gene (reference sequence). The ends were cut back, 6 bases at V and 5 bases at J, with 8 bases in the middle. The CDR3 loop is CASRTRHEQYF. The DNA for the CDR3 is TGTGCCAGCAGGACTAGGCACGAGCAGTACTTC.

The V gene is TRBV7-9, the J gene TRBJ1-1; TRBD1 matches at 7 bases. With 5 bases clipped from V and 1 base from J, the junction kept 4 bases outside the gene matches. The CDR3 is 14 residues long. CDR1 is SEHNR, CDR2 FQNEAQ, per germline (reference sequence). CDR3 in amino acids: CASSVGQTNTEAFF. CDR3 DNA: TGTGCCAGCAGCGTGGGACAGACGAACACTGAAGCTTTCTTT.

The chain couples TRBV5-1 to TRBJ1-2; D gene unclear. Germline V gene data show CDR1 as SGHRS and CDR2 as YFSETQ. This CDR3 comprises 17 residues. The V end was cut by 4 bases, the J end by 0 bases, with 19 bases between. CDR3 in amino acids: CASSPSRRHRTNYGYTF. The CDR3 nucleotides are TGCGCCAGCAGCCCGTCGCGTCGGCACAGAACTAACTATGGCTACACCTTC.

V usage is TRBV28 and J usage is TRBJ2-7, with TRBD2 matching over 12 bases. The CDR3 is made up of 16 amino acids. Germline CDR1 reads MDHEN; CDR2 reads SYDVKM. The ends lost 6 bases at V and 4 bases at J; junction bases unmatched: 10. CDR3 sequence: CASRGLAGTRLYEQYF. The CDR3 DNA reads TGTGCCAGCAGAGGACTAGCGGGAACCCGCCTTTACGAGCAGTACTTC.

The chain is built from TRBV10-3 and TRBJ2-7; D possibly corresponds to TRBD1 (6 bases). Germline V gives CDR1 ENHRY, CDR2 SYGVKD. Trimming pared 2 bases from V and 1 base from J, leaving 12 bases between. The CDR3 is 15 amino acids. In DNA form, the CDR3 reads TGTGCCATCAGTGAGGGGGGCGTAGGATCCTACGAGCAGTACTTC. Translation: CAISEGGVGSYEQYF.

CDR3 nucleotide sequence: TGCGCCAGCAGCTCCGCCGGGACACTCTTCACAGATACGCAGTATTTT. It encodes CASSSAGTLFTDTQYF. The V gene is TRBV5-1, the J gene TRBJ2-3; D perhaps matches TRBD1 (6 bases). Trimming shortened V by 3 bases and J by 2 bases, and 16 bases separated the two germline ends. There are 16 residues in the CDR3. Germline CDR1 is SGHRS and CDR2 is YFSETQ.

This clone was detected only a few times. This sequence joins TRBV2 and TRBJ1-1, with unresolved D. The CDR3 has 15 amino acids. Trimming took off 6 bases at V and 1 base at J, with 15 bases between the two ends. CDR1 SNHLY and CDR2 FYNNEI come from the germline V gene. The CDR3 region is CASRREVQPNTEAFF. CDR3 DNA: TGTGCCAGCAGACGGGAAGTCCAGCCGAACACTGAAGCTTTCTTT.

The rearrangement joins TRBV11-2 to TRBJ2-1; 8 positions agree with TRBD2. Germline V CDR1 and CDR2: SGHAT, FQNNGV. Trimming took 1 base from V and 10 from J; bases not matched to a gene: 3. This CDR3 contains 13 residues. The chain's CDR3 is CASSLAGGWEQFF. In DNA, the CDR3 is TGTGCCAGCAGCTTAGCGGGAGGGTGGGAGCAGTTCTTC. Variable domain in full (rest from reference TRBV11-2 and TRBJ2-1): EAGVAQSPRYKIIEKRQSVAFWCNPISGHATLYWYQQILGQGPKLLIQFQNNGVVDDSQLPKDRFSAERLKGVDSTLKIQPAKLEDSAVYLCASSLAGGWEQFFGPGTRLTVL.

The chain combines TRBV6-1 with TRBJ1-2; 8 bases line up with TRBD1. The CDR3 loop spans 15 amino acids. Looked up from germline, CDR1 is MNHNS and CDR2 is SASEGT. Unmatched junction bases numbered 6, after V lost 2 bases and J lost 4 bases. The CDR3 region is CASSETDRGSYGYTF. CDR3 coding DNA: TGTGCCAGCAGTGAAACTGACAGGGGAAGCTATGGCTACACCTTC.

V gene TRBV27 combines with J gene TRBJ2-7, with TRBD1 matching 7 bases. Germline lookup yields CDR1 MNHEY and CDR2 SMNVEV (reference sequence). The J segment lost 1 base and the V segment lost 3 bases, leaving 18 bases of the junction unmatched. The CDR3 loop spans 19 amino acids. The CDR3 bases are TGTGCCAGCAGTTTCGGGTTTCGCAGGGGGATACCCCTATCCTACGAGCAGTACTTC. Its translation is CASSFGFRRGIPLSYEQYF.

The J gene is TRBJ1-5, the V gene TRBV6-5; D might be TRBD1 (5 bases). Germline assignment: CDR1 MNHEY and CDR2 SVGAGI. Trimming pared 6 bases from V and 4 bases from J, leaving 13 bases between. The CDR3 contains 14 residues. CDR3 nucleotide sequence: TGTGCCAGCAGAGGGGTTGGAGGGAATCAGCCCCAGCATTTT. It specifies CASRGVGGNQPQHF.

This clone was seen only once. V is TRBV27 and J is TRBJ2-3; TRBD2 matches 8 bases. Germline CDR1 is MNHEY and CDR2 is SMNVEV (reference sequence). CDR3 length: 17 amino acids. The trim removed 3 bases at V and 3 bases at J, leaving 11 bases unmatched. This chain's CDR3 is CASSLAGREGNTDTQYF. CDR3 nucleotide sequence: TGTGCCAGCAGTTTGGCGGGTCGGGAGGGCAATACAGATACGCAGTATTTT.

This sequence joins TRBV4-3 and TRBJ2-1; D possibly corresponds to TRBD2 (6 bases). CDR1 is LGHNA and CDR2 is YSLEER in the germline V gene. The CDR3 totals 15 residues. V lost 6 bases to trimming and J lost 9 bases, with 21 bases between them. The CDR3 DNA sequence: TGCGCCAGCAGGCCGGCAAGGCTAGCGCCCGGTGAGCAGTTCTTC. It codes for CASRPARLAPGEQFF.

This chain uses TRBV7-2 with TRBJ2-3; 8 positions agree with TRBD2. The CDR3 extends over 16 amino acids. Per germline, CDR1 SGHTA and CDR2 FQGNSA. J was trimmed by 2 bases and V by 5 bases; bases with no gene match: 9. The CDR3: CASSRFLAGPTDTQYF. In DNA form, the CDR3 reads TGTGCCAGCAGCCGCTTCTTAGCGGGACCCACAGATACGCAGTATTTT.

The V call is TRBV5-6, the J call TRBJ1-1; D is possibly TRBD1 (5 bases). The CDR3 consists of 14 residues. The ends were cut back, 5 bases at V and 2 bases at J, with 13 bases in the middle. Germline CDR1 reads SGHDT; CDR2 reads YYEEEE. CDR3 sequence (DNA): TGTGCCAGCAGAGCCCAGGGTAGAAACACTGAAGCTTTCTTT. It yields the protein CASRAQGRNTEAFF. Together with reference TRBV5-6 and TRBJ1-1, the CDR3 gives the full variable domain: DAGVTQSPTHLIKTRGQQVTLRCSPKSGHDTVSWYQQALGQGPQFIFQYYEEEERQRGNFPDRFSGHQFPNYSSELNVNALLLGDSALYLCASRAQGRNTEAFFGQGTRLTVV.

The chain has TRBV27 and TRBJ2-1, with TRBD1 identical over 10 bases. The germline gives CDR1 MNHEY, CDR2 SMNVEV (reference sequence). V shed 4 bases, J shed 3 bases, and the junction held 15 bases outside the gene matches. The CDR3 length is 19 residues. The CDR3 coding sequence is TGTGCCAGCAGTTCCTTGACAGGGGGCGTCTCATCTTACTACAATGAGCAGTTCTTC. It codes for CASSSLTGGVSSYYNEQFF.

DNA of the CDR3: TGTGCCAGCAGCGTAAACCCAAACGGCAGACAGAGCACAGATACGCAGTATTTT. This encodes CASSVNPNGRQSTDTQYF. V is TRBV9 and J is TRBJ2-3; D may be TRBD1 (5 bases). Germline V gene data show CDR1 as SGDLS and CDR2 as YYNGEE. Trimming pared 1 base from V and 0 bases from J, leaving 18 bases between. The CDR3 is 18 amino acids.

The rearrangement links TRBV27 to TRBJ2-3; D remains unclear. V was pared by 1 base and J by 1 base, with 15 bases between. The CDR3 has 17 residues. Germline CDR1 and CDR2: MNHEY and SMNVEV (reference sequence). The DNA of the CDR3 is TGTGCCAGCAGTTTATACAATAGCCCAAGAGGCACAGATACGCAGTATTTT. As protein: CASSLYNSPRGTDTQYF.

V gene TRBV6-5 combines with J gene TRBJ2-5; D not certain. CDR3 size: 12 residues. CDR1 MNHEY and CDR2 SVGAGI come from the germline V gene. V was cut by 2 bases and J by 5 bases, with 6 bases left in between. Here the CDR3 reads CASSYIGETQYF. The CDR3 DNA reads TGTGCCAGCAGTTACATCGGGGAGACCCAGTACTTC.

A few counts support this clone. The rearrangement links TRBV5-1 to TRBJ1-2; D remains ambiguous. Looked up from germline, CDR1 is SGHRS and CDR2 is YFSETQ. This CDR3 comprises 15 residues. The V end lost 2 bases, the J end lost 4 bases, and 15 bases lay between the germline ends. The CDR3 spells CASSFTPLGRYGYTF. CDR3 sequence (DNA): TGCGCCAGCAGCTTTACGCCCCTGGGCCGCTATGGCTACACCTTC.

The rearrangement joins TRBV28 to TRBJ2-7; 14 bases line up with TRBD2. The CDR3 is made up of 18 amino acids. With 8 bases clipped from V and 11 bases from J, the junction kept 23 bases outside the gene matches. Germline V gene sequence: CDR1 MDHEN, CDR2 SYDVKM. CDR3 in amino acids: CASADSGTSGRPRLLEYF. For the CDR3, the DNA is TGTGCCAGCGCGGATTCCGGGACTAGCGGGAGACCTCGGCTTTTGGAGTACTTC.

In this sample, this clone turned up once. The rearrangement joins TRBV10-2 to TRBJ2-7; D is possibly TRBD2 (7 bases). CDR1 WSHSY and CDR2 SAAADI come from the germline V gene. The CDR3 is made up of 17 amino acids. The V end was cut by 8 bases, the J end by 1 base, with 24 bases between. The CDR3 DNA reads as TGCGCCAGCGCATCAAGGGGGGGTTCTGTAATTTCCTACGAGCAGTACTTC. It specifies CASASRGGSVISYEQYF.

The chain recombines TRBV11-2 with TRBJ2-1; TRBD2 matches at 14 bases. V gave up 4 bases and J gave up 7 bases; unmatched junction bases: 6. Germline CDR1 and CDR2: SGHAT and FQNNGV. CDR3 length: 16 residues. CDR3 in amino acids: CASSSGLAGGGNEQFF. The CDR3 region has the DNA TGTGCCAGCAGCTCCGGACTAGCGGGAGGTGGGAATGAGCAGTTCTTC.

The chain carries TRBV6-5 and TRBJ2-7; tentatively, D is TRBD2 (5 bases). V was clipped by 2 bases and J by 3 bases, with 11 bases between them. CDR3 length: 14 amino acids. The V gene's germline CDR1 is MNHEY and CDR2 SVGAGI. The CDR3 reads CASSYAGVLYEQYF. The CDR3 nucleotides read TGTGCCAGCAGTTACGCCGGGGTCCTCTACGAGCAGTACTTC.

V is TRBV27 and J is TRBJ2-7; the match to TRBD1 covers 7 bases. There are 14 residues in the CDR3. The junction had 3 bases not matched to a gene; V was cut back by 2 bases and J by 2 bases. Germline CDR1 reads MNHEY; CDR2 reads SMNVEV (reference sequence). The CDR3 loop reads CASSLNRGAYEQYF. The CDR3 DNA sequence: TGTGCCAGCAGTTTAAACAGGGGTGCCTACGAGCAGTACTTC.

This clone has just one count. The chain couples TRBV2 to TRBJ2-3, with 11 bases matching TRBD2. Looked up from germline, CDR1 is SNHLY and CDR2 is FYNNEI. The CDR3 totals 16 residues. V trimming: 6 bases; J trimming: 0 bases; junction bases outside the gene matches: 5. The CDR3 DNA reads TGTGCCAGCAGCCGGAGGACTAGCGGGAGCACAGATACGCAGTATTTT. It is translated as CASSRRTSGSTDTQYF.

The rearrangement uses TRBV4-1 and TRBJ2-7, with 14 positions matching TRBD2. CDR1 is MGHRA and CDR2 is YSYEKL in the germline V gene. J lost 3 bases, V lost 1 base, and 20 bases had no gene match. This CDR3 is built from 22 residues. In nucleotides, the CDR3 is TGCGCCAGCAGCCAAGCGGGTGTCTCCGGGACTAGCGGGAGTGGCCCGGTCTACGAGCAGTACTTC. Translating it yields CASSQAGVSGTSGSGPVYEQYF.

The V and J genes are TRBV28 and TRBJ1-3; 9 bases agree with TRBD1. Looked up from germline, CDR1 is MDHEN and CDR2 is SYDVKM. Losses at the gene ends were 5 bases for V and 0 bases for J; bases not matched to a gene: 5. The CDR3 covers 16 residues. The chain's CDR3 is CASSAQGAPSGNTIYF. CDR3 sequence (DNA): TGTGCCAGCAGTGCACAGGGGGCCCCCTCTGGAAACACCATATATTTT.

The chain recombines TRBV28 with TRBJ1-1; D call uncertain. Germline CDR1 MDHEN, CDR2 SYDVKM. V was clipped by 6 bases and J by 10 bases, with 12 bases between them. This CDR3 has 11 residues. CDR3: CASRTLGGAFF. DNA of the CDR3: TGTGCCAGCAGGACTCTCGGAGGAGCTTTCTTT.

The chain recombines TRBV5-6 with TRBJ1-5, with D maybe TRBD1 (5 bases). The germline V gene encodes CDR1 SGHDT and CDR2 YYEEEE. CDR3 length equals 15 residues. Trimming took off 4 bases at V and 4 bases at J, with 15 bases between the two ends. The CDR3 bases are TGTGCCAGCAGCCGCGGGGGAGCACGTAATCAGCCCCAGCATTTT. Amino acid sequence: CASSRGGARNQPQHF.

The chain is built from TRBV2 and TRBJ2-2; D not resolved. Germline CDR1 SNHLY, CDR2 FYNNEI. CDR3 length: 14 amino acids. V was cut by 2 bases and J by 1 base, with 5 bases left in between. CDR3 sequence: CASSETRNTGELFF. The CDR3 coding sequence is TGTGCCAGCAGTGAAACCAGGAACACCGGGGAGCTGTTTTTT.

The gene calls are TRBV27 and TRBJ2-3, with 8 bases matching TRBD2. Germline CDR1 MNHEY, CDR2 SMNVEV (reference sequence). CDR3 length: 15 residues. With V trimmed by 6 bases and J by 0 bases, 5 bases remained unmatched. The CDR3 protein is CASRWLAGSTDTQYF. CDR3 DNA sequence: TGTGCCAGCAGGTGGCTAGCGGGCAGCACAGATACGCAGTATTTT.